Listed below are T cell receptor beta chains from one sample, sequenced in a study of T cells in Graves' hyperthyroidism and ophthalmopathy. TCRdb processed the multiplex PCR reads anew with MiXCR; each CDR3 protein has one entry. Seen here are about 840,000 distinct CDR3 sequences, roughly 40% observed once, and the top ten hold 8% to 9%. The sequenced material came from blood. These receptors came from a young man with Graves' hyperthyroidism. Each CDR3 is given with its conserved first and last residue. Each record gives: D gene, V gene, J gene, clone size, CDR3 length, CDR3 DNA, CDR3 protein. A D gene is named only where the DNA matches it firmly. Size is stated for part of the rows, as once, few or many counts, or as a class when the clone is expanded.

.,TRBV7-2,TRBJ2-5,.,14,TGTGCCAGCAGCTCCCGCAGGGGCCAAGAGACCCAGTACTTC,CASSSRRGQETQYF
TRBD1,TRBV2,TRBJ2-5,.,14,TGTGCCAGCAGCTCCCCGGGACAGAAAGAGACCCAGTACTTC,CASSSPGQKETQYF
.,TRBV7-2,TRBJ2-5,.,16,TGTGCCAGCAGCTCTTTAGGGGAGCCGGGTGGAGATACGCAGTACTTC,CASSSLGEPGGDTQYF
TRBD1,TRBV7-8,TRBJ1-1,many,15,TGTGCCAGCAGCCACGTCCGGGACAGGCTTCCAGAAGCTTTCTTT,CASSHVRDRLPEAFF
.,TRBV6-5,TRBJ2-6,.,18,TGTGCCAGCAGTTACTCGGGGGGTTCAAGCTCTGGGGCCAACGTCCTGACTTTC,CASSYSGGSSSGANVLTF
.,TRBV19,TRBJ2-2,.,12,TGTGCCAGTAGTATTAGTCCCGGGGAGCTGTTTTTT,CASSISPGELFF
TRBD1,TRBV3-1,TRBJ1-2,.,15,TGTGCCAGCAGCCCGACAGGGGGCAACGACTATGGCTACACCTTC,CASSPTGGNDYGYTF
.,TRBV10-2,TRBJ1-2,.,14,TGCGCCAGCAGTGAGATTGAGACGGGCGGGGGCTACACCTTC,CASSEIETGGGYTF
.,TRBV4-1,TRBJ1-2,.,16,TGCGCCAGCAGCCAAGATCGGACGCTACCTCTTAGGGGCTGCACCTTC,CASSQDRTLPLRGCTF
.,TRBV29-1,TRBJ2-7,.,14,TGCAGCGTTGTGCTATTAGGCGGAGCCTACGAGCAGTACTTC,CSVVLLGGAYEQYF
TRBD1,TRBV2,TRBJ1-6,many,15,TGTGCCAGCAGTGGCGGACAGGGAAGGAACTCACCCCTCCACTTT,CASSGGQGRNSPLHF
.,TRBV7-9,TRBJ2-2,.,12,TGTGCCAGCAGCGCCAGACAGGGGGAGCTGTTTTTT,CASSARQGELFF
.,TRBV2,TRBJ2-7,few,15,TGTGCCAGCAGTGAAGCCCCCGACGGGAAGTACGAGCAGTACTTC,CASSEAPDGKYEQYF
TRBD1,TRBV19,TRBJ1-5,many,15,TGTGCCAGTGCCCCGGGACAGTGGAGCAATCAGCCCCAGCATTTT,CASAPGQWSNQPQHF
.,TRBV9,TRBJ2-2,many,15,TGTGCCAGCAGCGTAGTTCAGGCAGGGACCGGGGAGCTGTTTTTT,CASSVVQAGTGELFF
.,TRBV29-1,TRBJ1-1,many,16,TGCAGCGTTGGGGAGTTAGGGCCATCAGGCCACACTGAAGCTTTCTTT,CSVGELGPSGHTEAFF
.,TRBV19,TRBJ2-5,few,13,TGTGCCAGTAGTATGGACGGCCAAGAGACCCAGTACTTC,CASSMDGQETQYF
.,TRBV29-1,TRBJ2-2,many,13,TGCAGCGCACGGGACTCAAACACCGGGGAGCTGTTTTTT,CSARDSNTGELFF
.,TRBV5-1,TRBJ1-5,.,16,TGCGCCAGCAGCCCTGAAGGAAACGGAACGGGTCAGCCCCAGCATTTT,CASSPEGNGTGQPQHF
TRBD1,TRBV10-3,TRBJ1-4,.,15,TGTGCCATCAGTCGGGGGACCGGGACAGTGGTGAAACTGTTTTTT,CAISRGTGTVVKLFF
TRBD2,TRBV2,TRBJ2-1,.,14,TGTGCCAGCAGCCATAGCGGGGGGGCTGGTGAGCAGTTCTTC,CASSHSGGAGEQFF
TRBD1,TRBV20-1,TRBJ1-5,.,16,TGCAGTGCTAGGGCCGGGACAGGGGGGACCAATCAGCCCCAGCATTTT,CSARAGTGGTNQPQHF
.,TRBV6-5,TRBJ1-5,.,15,TGTGCCAGCAGTCGACAGGCTTCTAGCAATCAGCCCCAGCATTTT,CASSRQASSNQPQHF
.,TRBV20-1,TRBJ1-1,many,11,TGCAGTGCTAGTTCGTACACTGAAGCTTTCTTT,CSASSYTEAFF
.,TRBV6-5,TRBJ1-2,.,14,TGTGCCAGCAGTGACACGGGAAGGGACTATGGCTACACCTTC,CASSDTGRDYGYTF
.,TRBV7-9,TRBJ2-7,.,15,TGTGCCAGCAGCCAAACAGGGAGCCCCTCCTACGAGCAGTACTTC,CASSQTGSPSYEQYF
.,TRBV11-2,TRBJ2-7,.,14,TGTGCCAGCAGCCACCTCGATACTCACTACGAGCAGTACTTC,CASSHLDTHYEQYF
TRBD2,TRBV20-1,TRBJ2-2,.,14,TGCAGTGCTAGCCAAGCGGGAGGGAGCGGGGAGCTGTTTTTT,CSASQAGGSGELFF
.,TRBV7-2,TRBJ2-7,.,17,TGTGCCAGCAGCCCAACCCTTAGCGGTTCTAGCTCCTACGAGCAGTACTTC,CASSPTLSGSSSYEQYF
.,TRBV2,TRBJ1-5,few,14,TGTGCCAGCAGTGAAGCGGGGGATGATCAGCCCCAGCATTTT,CASSEAGDDQPQHF
.,TRBV9,TRBJ2-7,few,14,TGTGCCAGCAGCGTAGACAAGAGCTCCTACGAGCAGTACTTC,CASSVDKSSYEQYF
TRBD2,TRBV7-8,TRBJ2-5,.,13,TGCGCCAGCAGGAGATCGGGGGGGGGAACCCAGTACTTC,CASRRSGGGTQYF
.,TRBV7-3,TRBJ1-1,many,15,TGTGCCAGCAGCCTCTCGGGTGGCAGCAACACTGAAGCTTTCTTT,CASSLSGGSNTEAFF
.,TRBV6-5,TRBJ2-5,few,15,TGTGCCAGCAGTGAAGCGCCGGGGGTACAAGAGACCCAGTACTTC,CASSEAPGVQETQYF
.,TRBV7-2,TRBJ2-5,.,13,TGCGCCCGCAGCCTCCCTGACGGAGAGACCCAGTACTTC,CARSLPDGETQYF
.,TRBV29-1,TRBJ1-2,.,12,TGCAGCGTGTATTCCGGGGAGAATGGCTACACCTTC,CSVYSGENGYTF
.,TRBV7-2,TRBJ1-1,few,15,TGTGCCAGCAGCTTAGTGGTTCAGGGGAACACTGAAGCTTTCTTT,CASSLVVQGNTEAFF
TRBD2,TRBV7-3,TRBJ2-2,.,16,TGTGCCAGCAGCCAGACTAGCGGGGTCTACACCGGGGAGCTGTTTTTT,CASSQTSGVYTGELFF
.,TRBV2,TRBJ2-7,.,15,TGTGCCAGCAGCTTCGGGATGTCGGTAAGCTACGAGCAGTACTTC,CASSFGMSVSYEQYF
.,TRBV7-3,TRBJ2-7,.,16,TGTGCCAGCAGTGCTGGCGGCGGGGAAGTGATCTACGAGCAGTACTTC,CASSAGGGEVIYEQYF
TRBD2,TRBV6-6,TRBJ2-5,once,13,TGTGCCAGTACGACTAGCGGCCAAGAGACCCAGTACTTC,CASTTSGQETQYF
.,TRBV20-1,TRBJ2-7,many,14,TGCAGTGCCGTGACTAGTTCGGCCCTCTACGAGCAGTACTTC,CSAVTSSALYEQYF
.,TRBV29-1,TRBJ2-7,few,13,TGCAGCGTCCCAGGGGTTGCGACTCACGAGCAGTACTTC,CSVPGVATHEQYF